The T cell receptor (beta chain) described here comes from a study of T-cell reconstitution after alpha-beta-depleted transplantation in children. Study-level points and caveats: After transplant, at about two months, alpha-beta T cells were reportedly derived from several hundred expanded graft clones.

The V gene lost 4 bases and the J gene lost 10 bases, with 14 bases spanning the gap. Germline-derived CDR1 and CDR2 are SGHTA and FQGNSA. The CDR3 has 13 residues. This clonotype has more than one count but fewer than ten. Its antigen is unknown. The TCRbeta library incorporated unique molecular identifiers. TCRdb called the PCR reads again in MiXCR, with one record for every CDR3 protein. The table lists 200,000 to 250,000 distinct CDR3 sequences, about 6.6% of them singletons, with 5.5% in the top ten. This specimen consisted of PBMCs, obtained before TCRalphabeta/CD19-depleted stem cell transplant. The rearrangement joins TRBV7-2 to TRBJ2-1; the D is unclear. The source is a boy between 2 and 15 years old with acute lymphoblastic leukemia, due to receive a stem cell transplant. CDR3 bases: TGTGCCAGCAGCTCTATCCTCAGCGCCGAGCAGTTCTTC. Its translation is CASSSILSAEQFF.